The rows below give T cell receptor beta chains drawn from one sample of a study of blood T cell repertoires in COVID-19. Sequencing was performed with immunoSEQ multiplex PCR; in TCRdb, only in-frame clones are kept and a portion is missing. The repertoire has 250,000 to 300,000 clones, approximately 91% of them found once; the top ten carry 1.7%. Sequences were obtained from PBMCs or T cells enriched from blood (not recorded which). These receptors all stem from a woman aged 40 to 50 who had recovered from COVID-19. CDR3s include the opening cysteine and the closing phenylalanine or tryptophan. D genes are given only for firm matches. Rows give clone size only sometimes, using once, few, many, or a class for an expanded clone.

abundance | j_gene | d_gene | v_gene | CDR3nt | CDR3aa
- | TRBJ1-2 | - | TRBV5-1 | TGCGCCAGCAGCGGGGGGGAGACAGTGGATGGCTACACCTTC | CASSGGETVDGYTF
- | TRBJ1-1 | - | TRBV4-1 | TGCGCCAGCAGCCGAAAAGGCCCGGGGGACACTGAAGCTTTCTTT | CASSRKGPGDTEAFF
- | TRBJ1-2 | - | TRBV5-1 | TGCGCCAGCAGCTCACAGGGAGCCCGCGGCTATGGCTACACCTTC | CASSSQGARGYGYTF
- | TRBJ1-1 | TRBD1 | TRBV10-3 | TGTGCCATCAGTGGGGACAGGAACACTGAAGCTTTCTTT | CAISGDRNTEAFF
- | TRBJ2-5 | - | TRBV6-6 | TGTGCCAGTCTTAAGGAGGTCCCGAGGATGGAGACCCAGTACTTC | CASLKEVPRMETQYF
- | TRBJ2-5 | TRBD2 | TRBV5-6 | TGTGCCAGCAGCTTCGGGACTAGCGGGGAACAAGAGACCCAGTACTTC | CASSFGTSGEQETQYF
- | TRBJ1-1 | - | TRBV30 | TGTGCCTGGGGTTTCCGGGGGGGCTGGACTGAAGCTTTCTTT | CAWGFRGGWTEAFF
- | TRBJ1-1 | - | TRBV2 | TGTGCCAGCAGTGAAGACAGGGTGGCAGCTGAAGCTTTCTTT | CASSEDRVAAEAFF
- | TRBJ1-1 | - | TRBV6-4 | TGTGCCAGCAGTGTTGATCCGGGAAGTGGGGCTTTCTTT | CASSVDPGSGAFF
- | TRBJ1-2 | - | TRBV3-1/TRBV3-2 | TGTGCCAGCAGCCTATATACAGGGAATGGCTACACCTTC | CASSLYTGNGYTF
- | TRBJ2-1 | - | TRBV14 | TGTGCCAGCAGCCAAAAACCACTAGTACAGGAGCAGTTCTTC | CASSQKPLVQEQFF
- | TRBJ1-2 | - | TRBV18 | TGTGCCAGCTCACCACCAACCAGGGGCAACTATGGCTACACCTTC | CASSPPTRGNYGYTF
- | TRBJ2-7 | TRBD2 | TRBV4-1 | TGCGCCAGCAGCCAACCTCTGGGGGGGGGTAAGCAGTACTTC | CASSQPLGGGKQYF
- | TRBJ1-2 | TRBD1 | TRBV7-2 | TGTGCCAGCAGCATGTACAGGGGTTCCCATGGCTACACCTTC | CASSMYRGSHGYTF
- | TRBJ1-6 | - | TRBV11-2 | TGTGCCAGCAGCTTAGTTGCCAGGGCCCTCCACTTT | CASSLVARALHF
- | TRBJ2-1 | TRBD2 | TRBV5-1 | TGCGCCAGCAGCTTGGCTCTAGCGGTTTACAATGAGCAGTTCTTC | CASSLALAVYNEQFF
- | TRBJ1-1 | - | TRBV7-8 | TGTGCCAGCAGCAAAGGACAGACCCACACTGAAGCTTTCTTT | CASSKGQTHTEAFF
few | TRBJ2-7 | - | TRBV2 | TGTGCCAGCAGTGAGAGATTCCTCTCCTACGAGCAGTACTTC | CASSERFLSYEQYF
- | TRBJ1-2 | TRBD1 | TRBV30 | TGTGCCTGGAGTGCCGGGACAGGAAATGGCTACACCTTC | CAWSAGTGNGYTF
- | TRBJ1-1 | TRBD1 | TRBV5-1 | TGCGCCAGCAGCAACCGACAGGGTTTGGACACTGAAGCTTTCTTT | CASSNRQGLDTEAFF
- | TRBJ1-4 | - | TRBV5-8 | TGTGCCAGCAGCTTTGTCTATGAAAAACTGTTTTTT | CASSFVYEKLFF
- | TRBJ2-1 | - | TRBV21-1 | TGTGCCAGCAGCAAAGTAGGCCAGGGCGATGAGCAGTTCTTC | CASSKVGQGDEQFF
once | TRBJ1-3 | TRBD1 | TRBV3-1/TRBV3-2 | TGTGCCAGCAGCTCTCGACAGGGGGCGGGCGGAAACACCATATATTTT | CASSSRQGAGGNTIYF
- | TRBJ1-6 | - | TRBV10-3 | TGTGCCATCAGTGGGGACATGACCGGCGGGAATTCACCCCTCCACTTT | CAISGDMTGGNSPLHF
- | TRBJ2-7 | - | TRBV23-1 | TGCGCCAGCAGCCTAAGGTGGGCAGTCTTCGAGCAGTACTTC | CASSLRWAVFEQYF
- | TRBJ2-1 | - | TRBV7-9 | TGTGCCAGCAGCTTATACACGGGACTCGTGTGGGTCTTC | CASSLYTGLVWVF
- | TRBJ2-1 | - | TRBV4-1 | TGCGCCAGCAGCCAAGCAGTCTCTTTTAGGGCCGGGTACAGGTCTCCCTTCGGGTTCTTC | CASSQAVSFRAGYRSPFGFF
- | TRBJ2-3 | - | TRBV27 | TGTGCCAGCAGTTTGGGAGAAGTGGATACGCAGTATTTT | CASSLGEVDTQYF
- | TRBJ1-1 | TRBD1 | TRBV5-6 | TGTGCCAGCAGCCTGGTACAGGGGGCATTGTCGGGGGTTGACACTGAAGCTTTCTTT | CASSLVQGALSGVDTEAFF
few | TRBJ2-7 | TRBD1 | TRBV7-2 | TGTGCCAGCAGCCCCGGGACAGGCCCCTACGAGCAGTACTTC | CASSPGTGPYEQYF